The 7 T cell receptor beta chains below come from one sample, sequenced in a study of T cell changes during pregnancy in multiple sclerosis. Here immunoSEQ multiplex PCR was the method, and the copy in TCRdb shows in-frame clones only, minus some. The data hold 55,000 to 70,000 clones, with roughly 92% observed a single time. The material was CD8+ T cells from peripheral blood mononuclear cells, obtained in the third trimester of pregnancy. The receptors derive from a female donor in good health, enrolled as a control in a pregnancy study.

This rearrangement joins TRBV9 to TRBJ1-3, with a weak D call TRBD1 (5 bases). There are 16 residues in the CDR3. Germline V gene sequence: CDR1 SGDLS, CDR2 YYNGEE. Trimming took off 7 bases at V and 0 bases at J, with 17 bases between the two ends. This chain's CDR3 is CASDADGGISGNTIYF. The CDR3 DNA is TGTGCCAGCGATGCCGATGGGGGGATCTCTGGAAACACCATATATTTT.

This rearrangement joins TRBV6-5 to TRBJ2-5; 9 nucleotides align to TRBD2. The CDR3 totals 15 residues. Trimming at V came to 0 bases and at J to 5 bases, leaving 4 bases not matched to a gene. Germline V lookup: CDR1 MNHEY, CDR2 SVGAGI. CDR3: CASSYSGLAKETQYF. CDR3 nucleotide sequence: TGTGCCAGCAGTTACTCTGGACTAGCGAAGGAGACCCAGTACTTC.

V and J are TRBV6-5 and TRBJ2-2, with 10 bases fitting TRBD1. Looked up from germline, CDR1 is MNHEY and CDR2 is SVGAGI. The CDR3 loop spans 15 amino acids. After removal of 6 bases from V and 8 bases from J, the junction contained 9 bases not matched to a gene. The CDR3 spells CASRPGTGALGELFF. CDR3 DNA sequence: TGTGCCAGCAGACCCGGGACAGGGGCACTGGGGGAGCTGTTTTTT.

J is TRBJ2-7 and V is TRBV11-2, with D maybe TRBD1 (6 bases). Trimming took 5 bases from V and 2 from J, leaving 16 bases between them. The CDR3 length is 15 residues. Germline CDR1 SGHAT, CDR2 FQNNGV. CDR3 sequence reads: CASSQGGSGTYEQYF. DNA for the CDR3: TGTGCCAGCAGCCAAGGGGGATCTGGGACCTACGAGCAGTACTTC.

V and J are TRBV9 and TRBJ2-7; 8 nucleotides align to TRBD1. Germline loops: CDR1 SGDLS, CDR2 YYNGEE. The junction had 3 bases not matched to a gene; V was cut back by 3 bases and J by 4 bases. CDR3 size: 13 residues. CDR3 region: CASSGGTGYEQYF. The CDR3 nucleotides are TGTGCCAGCAGCGGAGGGACAGGATACGAGCAGTACTTC.

V is TRBV7-2 and J is TRBJ2-7; 8 bases match TRBD2. Trimming removed 1 base from V and 4 bases from J; junction bases left unmatched: 9. This CDR3 has 16 residues. CDR1 SGHTA and CDR2 FQGNSA come from the germline V gene. This CDR3 is CASSLVIREGSYEQYF. Here the CDR3 DNA reads TGTGCCAGCAGCTTAGTGATACGGGAGGGGAGTTACGAGCAGTACTTC.

The CDR3 DNA reads TGTGCCAGTAGATTAAAAGGACATCCGAACACTGAAGCTTTCTTT. Translating gives CASRLKGHPNTEAFF. The rearrangement links TRBV19 to TRBJ1-1; maybe TRBD1 (5 bases). The CDR3 totals 15 residues. Per germline, CDR1 LNHDA and CDR2 SQIVND (reference sequence). V was pared by 6 bases and J by 1 base, with 15 bases between. Full variable domain (remainder filled in from reference TRBV19 and TRBJ1-1): DGGITQSPKYLFRKEGQNVTLSCEQNLNHDAMYWYRQDPGQGLRLIYYSQIVNDFQKGDIAEGYSVSREKKESFPLTVTSAQKNPTAFYLCASRLKGHPNTEAFFGQGTRLTVV.